The source of this T cell receptor beta chain is a study of T cell responses to AZD1222 COVID-19 vaccine. Profiling relied on immunoSEQ multiplex PCR, and the TCRdb table lists in-frame clones only, not all of them. The sample carries tens of thousands of clones, about 90% recorded once. Losses at the gene ends were 5 bases for V and 2 bases for J; bases not matched to a gene: 8. Germline V lookup: CDR1 SGHTA, CDR2 FQGNSA. The CDR3 has 16 residues. The chain links TRBV7-2 to TRBJ2-2; 7 positions agree with TRBD1. The sample here was peripheral blood, taken on day 0 of MenACWY control vaccination. The TCR sequence derives from an adult in good health. CDR3 loop: CASSPLDRANTGELFF. The DNA for the CDR3 is TGTGCCAGCAGCCCACTTGACAGGGCAAACACCGGGGAGCTGTTTTTT.